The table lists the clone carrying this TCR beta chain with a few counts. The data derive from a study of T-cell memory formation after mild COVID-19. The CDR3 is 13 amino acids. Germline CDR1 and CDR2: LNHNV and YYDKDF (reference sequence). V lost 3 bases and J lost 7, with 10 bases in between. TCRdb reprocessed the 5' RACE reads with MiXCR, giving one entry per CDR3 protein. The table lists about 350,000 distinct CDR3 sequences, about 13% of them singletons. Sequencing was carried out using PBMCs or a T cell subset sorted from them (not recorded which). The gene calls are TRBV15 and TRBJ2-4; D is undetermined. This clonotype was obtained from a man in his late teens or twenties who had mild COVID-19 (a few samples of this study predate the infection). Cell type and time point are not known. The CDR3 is CATSSVSLNIQYF. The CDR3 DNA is TGTGCCACCAGCAGCGTTAGTTTGAACATTCAGTACTTC. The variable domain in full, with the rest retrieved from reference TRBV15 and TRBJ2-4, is DAMVIQNPRYQVTQFGKPVTLSCSQTLNHNVMYWYQQKSSQAPKLLFHYYDKDFNNEADTPDNFQSRRPNTSFCFLDIRSPGLGDTAMYLCATSSVSLNIQYFGAGTRLSVL.